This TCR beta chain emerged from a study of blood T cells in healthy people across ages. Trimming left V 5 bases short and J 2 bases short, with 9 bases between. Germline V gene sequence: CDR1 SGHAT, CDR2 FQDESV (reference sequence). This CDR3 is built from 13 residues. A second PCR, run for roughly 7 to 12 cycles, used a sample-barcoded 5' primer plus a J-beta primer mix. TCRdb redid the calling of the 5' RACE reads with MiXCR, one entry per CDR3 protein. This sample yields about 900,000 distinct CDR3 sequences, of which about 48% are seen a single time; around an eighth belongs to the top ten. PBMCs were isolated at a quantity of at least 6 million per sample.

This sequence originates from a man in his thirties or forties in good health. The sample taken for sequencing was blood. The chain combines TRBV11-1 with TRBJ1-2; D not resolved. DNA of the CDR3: TGTGCCAGCAGCCGAGAATCGAACTATGGCTACACCTTC. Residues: CASSRESNYGYTF.